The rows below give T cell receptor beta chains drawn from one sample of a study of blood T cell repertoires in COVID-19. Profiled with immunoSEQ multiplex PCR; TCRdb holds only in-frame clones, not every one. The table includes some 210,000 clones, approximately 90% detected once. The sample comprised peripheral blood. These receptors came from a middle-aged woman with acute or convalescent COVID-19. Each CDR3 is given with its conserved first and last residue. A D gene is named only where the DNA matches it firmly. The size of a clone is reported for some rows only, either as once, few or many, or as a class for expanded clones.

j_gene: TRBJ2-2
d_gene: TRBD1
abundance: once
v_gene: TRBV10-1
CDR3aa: CASSDGGQGSGELFF
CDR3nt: TGCGCCAGCAGTGACGGGGGACAGGGATCCGGGGAGCTGTTTTTT

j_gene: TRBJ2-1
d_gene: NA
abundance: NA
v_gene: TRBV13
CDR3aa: CASSSAGGAGGKQFF
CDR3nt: TGTGCCAGCAGCTCCGCTGGGGGGGCCGGGGGAAAGCAGTTCTTC

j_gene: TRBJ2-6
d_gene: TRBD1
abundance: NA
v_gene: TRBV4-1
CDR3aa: CASSQATGKFSGANVLTF
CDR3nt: TGCGCCAGCAGCCAAGCGACAGGGAAATTCTCTGGGGCCAACGTCCTGACTTTC

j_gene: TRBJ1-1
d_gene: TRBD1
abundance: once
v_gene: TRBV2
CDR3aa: CASSQMGTGSSEAFF
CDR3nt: TGTGCCAGCAGTCAGATGGGGACAGGGTCGTCTGAAGCTTTCTTT

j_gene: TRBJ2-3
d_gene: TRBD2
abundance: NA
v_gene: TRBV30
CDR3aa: CAWRKAGGLTQYF
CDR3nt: TGTGCCTGGAGAAAGGCGGGGGGGCTTACGCAGTATTTT

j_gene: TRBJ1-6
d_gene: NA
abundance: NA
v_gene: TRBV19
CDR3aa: CASRLRTADNSPLHF
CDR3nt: TGTGCCAGCCGACTTCGGACAGCGGATAATTCACCCCTCCACTTT

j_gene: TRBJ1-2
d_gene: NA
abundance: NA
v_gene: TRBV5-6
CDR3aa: CASSLRTMSYGYTF
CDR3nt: TGTGCCAGCAGCTTGAGGACTATGAGCTATGGCTACACCTTC

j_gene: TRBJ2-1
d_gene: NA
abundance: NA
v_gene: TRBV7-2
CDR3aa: CASSYTGQLGEQFF
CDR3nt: TGTGCCAGCAGCTACACCGGACAGTTAGGTGAGCAGTTCTTC

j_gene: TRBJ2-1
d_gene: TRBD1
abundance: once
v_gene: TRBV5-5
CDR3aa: CASSSRRTGGNEQFF
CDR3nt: TGTGCCAGCAGCTCCAGGCGGACAGGGGGCAATGAGCAGTTCTTC

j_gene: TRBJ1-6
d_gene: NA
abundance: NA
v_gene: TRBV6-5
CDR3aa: CASSRGGVYNSPLHF
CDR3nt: TGTGCCAGCAGCCGTGGGGGGGTTTATAATTCACCCCTCCACTTT

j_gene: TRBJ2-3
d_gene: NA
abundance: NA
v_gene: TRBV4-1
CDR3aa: CASSQWFGTDTQYF
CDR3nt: TGCGCCAGCAGCCAATGGTTCGGGACAGATACGCAGTATTTT

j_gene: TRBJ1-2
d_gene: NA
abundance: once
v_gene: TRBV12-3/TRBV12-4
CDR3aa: CASSLTDNYGYTF
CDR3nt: TGTGCCAGCAGTCTGACAGACAACTATGGCTACACCTTC

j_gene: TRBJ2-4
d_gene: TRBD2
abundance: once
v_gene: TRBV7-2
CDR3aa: CASSSGGARNIQYF
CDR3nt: TGTGCCAGCAGCTCCGGGGGGGCGCGGAACATTCAGTACTTC

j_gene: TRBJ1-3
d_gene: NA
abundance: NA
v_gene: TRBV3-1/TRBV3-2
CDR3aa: CASSQGPGNTIYF
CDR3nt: TGTGCCAGCAGCCAAGGCCCCGGGAACACCATATATTTT

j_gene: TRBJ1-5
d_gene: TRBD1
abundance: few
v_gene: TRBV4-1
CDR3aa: CASSQGRQGRKRQPQHF
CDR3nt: TGCGCCAGCAGCCAGGGGCGACAGGGACGAAAGCGCCAGCCCCAGCATTTT

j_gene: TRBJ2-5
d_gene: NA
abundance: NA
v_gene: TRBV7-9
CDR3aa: CASSLGPEETQYF
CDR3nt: TGTGCCAGCAGCTTAGGGCCAGAAGAGACCCAGTACTTC

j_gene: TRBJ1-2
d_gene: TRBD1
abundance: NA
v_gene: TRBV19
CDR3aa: CASSGNRGRHGYTF
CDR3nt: TGTGCCAGTAGTGGCAACAGGGGCCGACATGGCTACACCTTC

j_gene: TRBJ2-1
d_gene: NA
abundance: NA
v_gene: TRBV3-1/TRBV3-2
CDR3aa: CASSQDSWGSEHDEQFF
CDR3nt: TGTGCCAGCAGCCAAGATTCCTGGGGTAGCGAACACGATGAGCAGTTCTTC

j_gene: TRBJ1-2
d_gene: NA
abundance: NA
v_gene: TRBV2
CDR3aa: CASSGRENYGYTF
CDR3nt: TGTGCCAGCAGTGGCCGGGAAAACTATGGCTACACCTTC

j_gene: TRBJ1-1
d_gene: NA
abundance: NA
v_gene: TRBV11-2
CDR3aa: CASSSRGNTEAFF
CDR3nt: TGTGCCAGCAGCTCCCGGGGGAACACTGAAGCTTTCTTT

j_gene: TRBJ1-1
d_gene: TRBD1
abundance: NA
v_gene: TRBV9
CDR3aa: CASSTSLETGATEAFF
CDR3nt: TGTGCCAGCAGTACTAGCTTAGAGACAGGGGCCACTGAAGCTTTCTTT

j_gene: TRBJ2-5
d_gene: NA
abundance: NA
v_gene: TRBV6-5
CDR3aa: CASSFPTRGETQYF
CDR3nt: TGTGCCAGCAGCTTCCCGACCAGGGGAGAGACCCAGTACTTC